This TCR beta chain was sequenced in a study of cytotoxic CD8 clonotypes in ibrutinib-treated CLL. Cryopreserved PBMCs supplied about 2 micrograms of genomic DNA for TCR beta libraries. V lost 4 bases to trimming and J lost 10 bases; unmatched junction nucleotides: 12. The CDR3 extends over 17 amino acids. Germline lookup yields CDR1 SGHTS and CDR2 YDEGEE. Regarding this clone: Antigen: not known.

General study findings and limits: Public clonotypes were seen rarely and were contracted or stable on treatment.

The assay was immunoSEQ multiplex PCR, and TCRdb's table has in-frame clones only and misses some. The sample has approximately 26,000 clones, around 85% seen once. This sequence originates from a human donor with chronic lymphocytic leukemia. V usage is TRBV5-8 and J usage is TRBJ2-1; TRBD2 matches at 15 bases. The sequences come from PBMCs, collected after 24 months of ibrutinib treatment. The CDR3 spells CASSPGLAGGLLGEQFF. In DNA, the CDR3 is TGTGCCAGCAGCCCCGGACTAGCGGGGGGGCTTTTAGGAGAGCAGTTCTTC.